The text below deals with one TCR beta chain. This clonotype has at least ten counts. Its recognized antigen is unknown. Per-base qualities were not stored, and no clone one base away is much larger. Libraries of naive CD8 T cells were built from anywhere between roughly 19,000 and 1,000,000 sorted cells, with 10%, 30% or 50% of the purified RNA used. Naive CD8 T cells were FACS-sorted as CD8+CD4-CCR7+CD45RA+ on a BD FACSAria II into RLT Plus buffer. To test detection sensitivity, Jurkat RNA equivalent to about eleven TCR copies was spiked into samples of roughly 20,000-1,100,000 naive CD8 T cells. CD8 T cells were enriched with RosetteSep CD8+ T Cell Enrichment Cocktail and Ficoll-Paque, followed by ACK red cell lysis. Library prep was done by PCR. TCRdb shows the sequencer as Illumina HiSeq 4000. Bulk TCR libraries were prepared as previously described, using TCR primers listed in Table S5. Purification of total RNA was performed with the Qiagen AllPrep DNA/RNA kit. Reads from multiple sequencing runs of the same library were pooled before analysis. As for how the authors treated the data: Reads were retained only if the reads had an exact TCR constant sequence, and the retained reads were trimmed to 150 nt and grouped according to their 12-nt molecular barcodes. Reads in each barcode group were sub-clustered using a 15% Levenshtein threshold, and a quality-weighted consensus sequence was built for each RNA molecule. Non-functional sequences were removed, as were lower-count sequences one edit away from another. Based on a fit of two negative binomial distributions, barcode sub-clusters having less than 20% of the maximum read count were discarded. TCRdb applied fastp at Q25 and MiXCR to the public reads, then kept only in-frame beta chains. CDR3 protein sequences are deduplicated, and each keeps its most common genes and DNA. For this entry, the V and J calls and clone size follow TCRdb and not the study's own pipeline. The sample profile shows some 59,000 distinct CDR3 sequences; under 30% of them were found once. Clones ranked in the top ten supply approximately 1.9% of the sample.

The data originate from a study of molecular identifiers for immune sequencing clone quantification (dated by TCRdb to between 2018 and 2020). As for the study more broadly: For a replicate experiment, the RNA from either about 20,000 or 100,000 naive CD8 T cells was divided into five aliquots, and four of those aliquots went on to sequencing. The study was a methods study using CD8 T cells to benchmark molecular-identifier clustering-based TCR repertoire sequencing (MIDCIRS) and TCR RNA copy counting. Here is what the overall study found, with its caveats: Spiked-in Jurkat TCR RNA (10 copies' worth), which is not part of the donor repertoire, was contained in the naive libraries. Highly expanded clone sizes could be underestimated because identical TCR molecules may share a barcode. When barcode sub-clustering was left out, chimeric consensus sequences inflated TCR diversity, with chimeras reaching as high as 47%. Modeling indicated 2.5 to 3 TCR RNA copies recovered per cell, compared with around 10 by digital PCR, which implies a capture efficiency of around 29%. In CMV-specific effector cells, clones with more than 20 RNA copies accounted for over 99% of molecules, whereas in naive cells such clones accounted for under 1%. A single cell's worth of spiked-in Jurkat TCR RNA was reported detectable even among about a million naive CD8 T cells.

V sheds 5 bases and J sheds 2 bases, leaving 15 bases between their ends. From the cysteine through the phenylalanine, the CDR3 covers 15 amino acids. Only the CDR3 DNA stays, 45 bases, in frame from base 1. CDR1 and CDR2 are read off the germline V gene as MDHEN and SYDVKM. This sequence uses TRBV28 and TRBJ1-1; perhaps TRBD1 is the D gene, with 6 bases matching. The source material was naive CD8+ T cells from blood, with Jurkat cell RNA spiked in. In the paper's terms, the cell subset or site label means: FACS-sorted CD8+CD4-CCR7+CD45RA+ naive T cells. The clonotype originates from a human donor in good health. Some libraries in this study had Jurkat cell RNA spiked in. The DNA reads as follows: TGTGCCAGCAGTGCTCCGGGACACCTAAACACTGAAGCTTTCTTT. It codes for CASSAPGHLNTEAFF.